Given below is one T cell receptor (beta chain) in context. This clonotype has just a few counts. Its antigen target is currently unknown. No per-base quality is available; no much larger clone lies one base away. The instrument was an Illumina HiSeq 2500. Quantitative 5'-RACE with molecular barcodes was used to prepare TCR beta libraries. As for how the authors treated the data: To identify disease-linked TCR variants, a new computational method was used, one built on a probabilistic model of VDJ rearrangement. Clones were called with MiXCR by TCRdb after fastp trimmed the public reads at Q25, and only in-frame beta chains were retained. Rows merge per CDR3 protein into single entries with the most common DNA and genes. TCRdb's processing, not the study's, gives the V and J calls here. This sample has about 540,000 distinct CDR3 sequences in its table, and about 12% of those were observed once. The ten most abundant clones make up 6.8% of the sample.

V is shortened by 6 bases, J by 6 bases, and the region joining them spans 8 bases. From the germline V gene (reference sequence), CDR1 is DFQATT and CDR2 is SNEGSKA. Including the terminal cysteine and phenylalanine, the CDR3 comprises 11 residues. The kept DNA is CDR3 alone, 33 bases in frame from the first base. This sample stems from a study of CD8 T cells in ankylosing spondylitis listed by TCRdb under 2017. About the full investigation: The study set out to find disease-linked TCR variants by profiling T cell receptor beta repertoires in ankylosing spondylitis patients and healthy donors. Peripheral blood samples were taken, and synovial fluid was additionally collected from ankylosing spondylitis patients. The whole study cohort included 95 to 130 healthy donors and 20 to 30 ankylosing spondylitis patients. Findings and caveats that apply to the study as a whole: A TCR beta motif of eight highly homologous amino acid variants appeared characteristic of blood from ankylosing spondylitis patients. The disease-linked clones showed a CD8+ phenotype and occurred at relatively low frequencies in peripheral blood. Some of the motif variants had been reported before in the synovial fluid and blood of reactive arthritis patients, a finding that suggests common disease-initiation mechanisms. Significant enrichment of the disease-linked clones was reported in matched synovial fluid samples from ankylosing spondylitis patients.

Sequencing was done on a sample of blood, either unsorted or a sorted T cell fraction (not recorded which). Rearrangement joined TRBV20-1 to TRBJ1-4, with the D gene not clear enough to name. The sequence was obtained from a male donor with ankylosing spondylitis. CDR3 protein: CSAPRHEKLFF. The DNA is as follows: TGCAGTGCGCCGCGTCATGAAAAACTGTTTTTT.